Listed below are T cell receptor beta chains from one sample, sequenced in a study of blood T cell repertoires in COVID-19. Assay used: immunoSEQ multiplex PCR; TCRdb lists only in-frame clones, some missing. Of about 250,000 clones in the sample, roughly 83% were seen once. Sequencing input: peripheral blood. Every receptor here comes from an elderly man with acute or convalescent COVID-19. Each CDR3 is given with its conserved first and last residue. Fields, in order: clone size, V gene, D gene, J gene, CDR3 length, CDR3 DNA, CDR3 protein. The D gene is left open where the match is weak. Size is stated for part of the rows, as once, few or many counts, or as a class when the clone is expanded.

size: once
V: TRBV28
D: -
J: TRBJ1-5
length: 14
DNA: TGTGCCAGCAGTTGGGGGGGGCGCGGACAGCCCCAGCATTTT
CDR3: CASSWGGRGQPQHF

size: -
V: TRBV5-1
D: -
J: TRBJ1-5
length: 15
DNA: TGCGCCAGCAGCTCCGGTGAAGTGAGCAATCAGCCCCAGCATTTT
CDR3: CASSSGEVSNQPQHF

size: -
V: TRBV10-2
D: TRBD1
J: TRBJ1-2
length: 15
DNA: TGCGCCAGCAGCCCAGCGGGACAGGGGGTTTATGGCTACACCTTC
CDR3: CASSPAGQGVYGYTF

size: -
V: TRBV2
D: TRBD1
J: TRBJ2-7
length: 14
DNA: TGTGCCAGCAGTACGGACAGGGTTCTAGGGGAGCAGTACTTC
CDR3: CASSTDRVLGEQYF

size: -
V: TRBV7-2
D: TRBD2
J: TRBJ2-7
length: 16
DNA: TGTGCCAGCAGCCTACTGGGCGGGAGGGCCCCCCACGAGCAGTACTTC
CDR3: CASSLLGGRAPHEQYF

size: -
V: TRBV6-1
D: -
J: TRBJ2-1
length: 14
DNA: TGTGCCAGCAGTGAAAGGCAGGGGAGGGGTGAGCAGTTCTTC
CDR3: CASSERQGRGEQFF

size: -
V: TRBV19
D: -
J: TRBJ1-2
length: 13
DNA: TGTGCCAGTAGGGCGACTTCTAACTATGGCTACACCTTC
CDR3: CASRATSNYGYTF

size: -
V: TRBV6-5
D: TRBD2
J: TRBJ2-1
length: 14
DNA: TGTGCCAGCAACCGACTAGCGGGAGGGGTTGAGCAGTTCTTC
CDR3: CASNRLAGGVEQFF

size: -
V: TRBV5-1
D: -
J: TRBJ2-5
length: 15
DNA: TGCGCCAGCAGCCCCCTCGCGCAGGCCGAAGGGACCCAGTACTTC
CDR3: CASSPLAQAEGTQYF

size: -
V: TRBV12-3/TRBV12-4
D: -
J: TRBJ1-2
length: 13
DNA: TGTGCCAGCAGTTTAGAATCGAACTATGGCTACACCTTC
CDR3: CASSLESNYGYTF

size: -
V: TRBV4-1
D: TRBD1
J: TRBJ1-2
length: 17
DNA: TGCGCCAGCAGCTACTCCGGGACAGCCCTTCCCGGACGTGGCTACACCTTC
CDR3: CASSYSGTALPGRGYTF

size: -
V: TRBV11-2
D: TRBD2
J: TRBJ2-1
length: 16
DNA: TGTGCCAGCAGCTCCCTACTAGCGGGGCAATTTTATGAGCAGTTCTTC
CDR3: CASSSLLAGQFYEQFF

size: few
V: TRBV4-1
D: TRBD1
J: TRBJ1-2
length: 14
DNA: TGCGCCAGCCGAAGACAGGGGGCGGACTATGGCTACACCTTC
CDR3: CASRRQGADYGYTF

size: -
V: TRBV6-5
D: -
J: TRBJ2-5
length: 14
DNA: TGTGCCAGCCGCCCGATGAGAATGCAAGAGACCCAGTACTTC
CDR3: CASRPMRMQETQYF

size: -
V: TRBV3-1/TRBV3-2
D: TRBD1
J: TRBJ1-2
length: 16
DNA: TGTGCCAGCAGCACCGGGACAGGACTATCTGGGTATGGCTACACCTTC
CDR3: CASSTGTGLSGYGYTF

size: -
V: TRBV24-1
D: TRBD2
J: TRBJ2-1
length: 15
DNA: TGTGCCACAACGGGGACTAGCGGGACCGGTAATGAGCAGTTCTTC
CDR3: CATTGTSGTGNEQFF

size: -
V: TRBV5-1
D: -
J: TRBJ1-1
length: 14
DNA: TGCGCCAGCAGCTTGGCGGGGGGGAACACTGAAGCTTTCTTT
CDR3: CASSLAGGNTEAFF

size: -
V: TRBV6-5
D: TRBD1
J: TRBJ2-7
length: 13
DNA: TGTGCCAGCAGGGGGACAGGGACCTACGAGCAGTACTTC
CDR3: CASRGTGTYEQYF

size: -
V: TRBV11-2
D: TRBD1
J: TRBJ2-2
length: 15
DNA: TGTGCCAGCAGCCTGTGGACAGGGGGGACCGGGGAGCTGTTTTTT
CDR3: CASSLWTGGTGELFF

size: -
V: TRBV7-9
D: -
J: TRBJ1-4
length: 14
DNA: TGTGCCAGCAGCTTGGCAGCAACTAATGAAAAACTGTTTTTT
CDR3: CASSLAATNEKLFF

size: -
V: TRBV5-8
D: TRBD1
J: TRBJ1-4
length: 16
DNA: TGTGCCAGCAGCCCCGGACAGGGGACAACTAATGAAAAACTGTTTTTT
CDR3: CASSPGQGTTNEKLFF

size: -
V: TRBV10-3
D: -
J: TRBJ1-5
length: 13
DNA: TGTGCCATCAGTGAGTTAGCTTCTCAGCCCCAGCATTTT
CDR3: CAISELASQPQHF

size: -
V: TRBV10-2
D: TRBD2
J: TRBJ2-1
length: 16
DNA: TGCGCCAGCTCCTTGACTAGCGGGGGGGTCTACAATGAGCAGTTCTTC
CDR3: CASSLTSGGVYNEQFF

size: -
V: TRBV6-5
D: TRBD1
J: TRBJ1-5
length: 16
DNA: TGTGCCAGCAGTTACTCTACGGACAGGGTCGTACCCCCACAGCATTTT
CDR3: CASSYSTDRVVPPQHF

size: -
V: TRBV6-6
D: -
J: TRBJ1-5
length: 13
DNA: TGTGCCAGCAGTTACTCCCATAATCAGCCCCAGCATTTT
CDR3: CASSYSHNQPQHF

size: -
V: TRBV7-9
D: -
J: TRBJ2-1
length: 15
DNA: TGTGCCAGCTTCCCTCACAGGTTTCGAGACAATGAGCAGTTCTTC
CDR3: CASFPHRFRDNEQFF

size: -
V: TRBV7-9
D: -
J: TRBJ2-7
length: 12
DNA: TGTGCCAGCAGCTTACAGGGGTTCGAGCAGTACTTC
CDR3: CASSLQGFEQYF

size: once
V: TRBV19
D: -
J: TRBJ1-3
length: 14
DNA: TGTGCCAGTAGTATGGTGCGCTCTGGAAACACCATATATTTT
CDR3: CASSMVRSGNTIYF

size: -
V: TRBV6-5
D: TRBD1
J: TRBJ1-5
length: 15
DNA: TGTGCCAGCAAAGGGACAGCGGTTAGCAATCAGCCCCAGCATTTT
CDR3: CASKGTAVSNQPQHF

size: -
V: TRBV9
D: TRBD1
J: TRBJ2-7
length: 15
DNA: TGTGCCAGCAGCGTAGGCCAGGGGGCCATGTACGAGCAGTACTTC
CDR3: CASSVGQGAMYEQYF

size: -
V: TRBV10-3
D: -
J: TRBJ1-1
length: 13
DNA: TGTGCCATCAGTGACACAGGCAGGACTGAAGCTTTCTTT
CDR3: CAISDTGRTEAFF

size: -
V: TRBV19
D: TRBD1
J: TRBJ1-5
length: 14
DNA: TGTGCCAGTAGTGCCACCGGGACAGGGACGCCCCAGCATTTT
CDR3: CASSATGTGTPQHF

size: -
V: TRBV9
D: -
J: TRBJ1-1
length: 13
DNA: TGTGCCAGCAGCGTAGGACTAGCCACTGAAGCTTTCTTT
CDR3: CASSVGLATEAFF

size: once
V: TRBV7-9
D: TRBD1
J: TRBJ2-1
length: 14
DNA: TGTGCCAGCAGCCAGTGGACAGGTGACAATGAGCAGTTCTTC
CDR3: CASSQWTGDNEQFF

size: -
V: TRBV5-5
D: -
J: TRBJ1-6
length: 15
DNA: TGTGCCAGCAGCTCCGAGGTGGGTGGTAATTCACCCCTCCACTTT
CDR3: CASSSEVGGNSPLHF

size: -
V: TRBV18
D: -
J: TRBJ1-4
length: 15
DNA: TGTGCCAGCTCAACTCGTACTTCCCGGGAAGAAAAACTGTTTTTT
CDR3: CASSTRTSREEKLFF

size: -
V: TRBV2
D: TRBD1
J: TRBJ2-2
length: 15
DNA: TGTGCCAGCAGGGTTGGGACAGGGGGAGCCGGGGAGCTGTTTTTT
CDR3: CASRVGTGGAGELFF

size: -
V: TRBV6-5
D: -
J: TRBJ1-6
length: 13
DNA: TGTGCCAGCAAAGGGTCGGGAAATTCACCCCTCCACTTT
CDR3: CASKGSGNSPLHF

size: -
V: TRBV24-1
D: -
J: TRBJ2-7
length: 16
DNA: TGTGCCACCAGTGATTCGACAGCCGCGCTCTCCTACGAGCAGTACTTC
CDR3: CATSDSTAALSYEQYF

size: -
V: TRBV6-5
D: -
J: TRBJ1-2
length: 14
DNA: TGTGCCAGCAGATTCAGGGGAGGGAACTATGGCTACACCTTC
CDR3: CASRFRGGNYGYTF

size: -
V: TRBV19
D: -
J: TRBJ1-1
length: 10
DNA: TGTGCCAGTATGCAGGGGAAAGCTTTCTTT
CDR3: CASMQGKAFF

size: -
V: TRBV5-1
D: TRBD2
J: TRBJ2-7
length: 13
DNA: TGCGCCAGCACCTGGGAGGGGAACTACGAGCAGTACTTC
CDR3: CASTWEGNYEQYF

size: -
V: TRBV24-1
D: TRBD1
J: TRBJ1-1
length: 14
DNA: TGTGCCACCAGAGCCGGGACAGGGGGAACTGAAGCTTTCTTT
CDR3: CATRAGTGGTEAFF

size: -
V: TRBV28
D: -
J: TRBJ1-5
length: 16
DNA: TGTGCCAGCAGTTTGGGGGGGGCGTTTAGCAATCAGCCCCAGCATTTT
CDR3: CASSLGGAFSNQPQHF

size: -
V: TRBV29-1
D: TRBD1
J: TRBJ1-2
length: 14
DNA: TGCAGCGTCGGACGGACAGGACCGAACTATGGCTACACCTTC
CDR3: CSVGRTGPNYGYTF

size: -
V: TRBV9
D: -
J: TRBJ1-3
length: 16
DNA: TGTGCCAGCAGCGTAGATTCAGGTGGTACTGGAAACACCATATATTTT
CDR3: CASSVDSGGTGNTIYF

size: -
V: TRBV24-1
D: TRBD1
J: TRBJ2-1
length: 16
DNA: TGTGCCACCAGTGATAACACAGGGGGCGCGGGCAATGAGCAGTTCTTC
CDR3: CATSDNTGGAGNEQFF

size: -
V: TRBV11-3
D: -
J: TRBJ2-2
length: 15
DNA: TGTGCCAGCAGCTTGGGGCTCGGGAACACCGGGGAGCTGTTTTTT
CDR3: CASSLGLGNTGELFF

size: -
V: TRBV6-2/TRBV6-3
D: TRBD1
J: TRBJ1-5
length: 14
DNA: TGTGCCAGCAGTTACTCGGACAGGGGTTCCCCCCAGCATTTT
CDR3: CASSYSDRGSPQHF

size: medium-sized
V: TRBV7-6
D: TRBD2
J: TRBJ2-7
length: 14
DNA: TGTGCCAGCAGCCAAGGCGCGGGGGGGGACGAGCAGTACTTC
CDR3: CASSQGAGGDEQYF

size: -
V: TRBV6-1
D: TRBD1
J: TRBJ1-4
length: 14
DNA: TGTGCCAGCAGTGAGAGGGGGCGGGTTCCAAAACTGTTTTTT
CDR3: CASSERGRVPKLFF

size: -
V: TRBV5-1
D: TRBD2
J: TRBJ2-2
length: 15
DNA: TGCGCCAGCAGCAGTGGGACTAGCGTCACCGGGGAGCTGTTTTTT
CDR3: CASSSGTSVTGELFF